Sequencing of this TCR beta chain was carried out in a study of regulatory T cells in long-lasting Graves disease. Notes on the study in general: When disease was persistent, TRBV28, TRBJ1-2 and TRBJ2-5 were the favored segments. Relative to new patients (roughly 970), persistent patients exhibited greater sharing of public clonotypes (2,741).

Arm-PCR of CDR3 regions and iRepertoire HTBI primers were used to build TCR beta libraries. A single record per CDR3 protein comes from TCRdb applying MiXCR to the multiplex PCR reads. The sample holds 350,000 to 500,000 distinct CDR3 sequences; roughly 15% are singletons and the top ten take around 10%. CDR1 is SGHRS, CDR2 YFSETQ, per germline. CDR3 length: 16 amino acids. V was trimmed by 2 bases and J by 9 bases, leaving 21 bases between them. With respect to this clonotype: Its antigen remains unidentified.

Time point of the sample: newly diagnosed GD, antithyroid drugs for less than 3 months. The TCR library used RNA extracted from PBMCs. The sample also formed part of further work on T cells in Graves' hyperthyroidism and ophthalmopathy.

This TCR derives from a woman aged 30 to 39 with Graves disease. The sample here was peripheral blood mononuclear cells (PBMCs), taken at new diagnosis, from a patient treated with antithyroid drugs. This chain connects TRBV5-1 to TRBJ2-1, with D possibly matching TRBD2 (6 bases). The CDR3, as DNA: TGCGCCAGCAGCTTTGAGTCCGCGGGACGGTTCGGTGAGCAGTTCTTC. This codes for CASSFESAGRFGEQFF.